The entry that follows covers one T cell receptor (beta chain) sequence. What it binds is not known. The table came from immunoSEQ multiplex PCR; TCRdb's copy has only in-frame clones and leaves some out. Of approximately 170,000 clones in the sample, less than 85% were seen once. The approximately 130-subject validation cohort, separate from the roughly 670-subject first cohort, included the donors. The data were obtained in a study of cytomegalovirus exposure and HLA in healthy donors. Study-wide findings and caveats: The study listed 164 cytomegalovirus-associated TCR beta chains. It was reported that the classifier diagnosed cytomegalovirus status with high specificity and sensitivity in both the original and validation cohorts. One later analysis, an examination of the roughly 130 validation repertoires, found that first-cohort TCR clusters tended to co-occur in them.

This CDR3 has 16 amino acids. CDR1 and CDR2 (germline): MDHEN, SYDVKM. Trimming removed 4 bases at V and 8 bases at J, with 21 bases between. This chain connects TRBV28 to TRBJ2-1; tentatively, D is TRBD2 (6 bases). This TCR was recovered from a young man in good health and CMV-seropositive. The sequenced sample was PBMCs. The CDR3 reads CASSWTRERGGHEQFF. CDR3 DNA sequence: TGTGCCAGCAGTTGGACTCGGGAGAGGGGTGGACATGAGCAGTTCTTC.